Following are 25 T cell receptor beta chains from one sample sequenced in a study of monozygotic twins with inflammatory bowel disease. TCRdb re-called the 5' RACE reads; every CDR3 protein appears as one record, without DNA. With some 400,000 distinct CDR3 sequences in the sample, the ten largest clones hold 2.4%. The sequenced sample consisted of blood. The receptors come from a human donor with ulcerative colitis or Crohn's disease, or a healthy co-twin of an affected twin (not recorded which).

The chain uses TRBV28 and TRBJ2-7; the TCRdb D gene call, TRBD1, has no DNA to confirm it. The CDR3 has 13 amino acids. The germline V gene encodes CDR1 MDHEN and CDR2 SYDVKM. The CDR3 spells CASSVTALYEQYF. Full variable domain (remainder filled in from reference TRBV28 and TRBJ2-7): DVKVTQSSRYLVKRTGEKVFLECVQDMDHENMFWYRQDPGLGLRLIYFSYDVKMKEKGDIPEGYSVSREKKERFSLILESASTNQTSMYLCASSVTALYEQYFGPGTRLTVT.

The rearrangement joins TRBV28 to TRBJ1-6; TCRdb gives TRBD1 as the D gene, but with no DNA this cannot be confirmed. The germline V gene encodes CDR1 MDHEN and CDR2 SYDVKM. CDR3 length: 18 residues. CDR3 amino acids: CASSSRFQRTGGRSPLHF.

CDR3 protein: CATSDSRDGEQFF. This rearrangement joins TRBV24-1 to TRBJ2-1; TCRdb designates TRBD1, a call that cannot be tested without DNA. The CDR3 loop spans 13 amino acids. CDR1 is KGHDR and CDR2 is SFDVKD in the germline V gene.

The chain uses TRBV4-3 and TRBJ2-1; absent DNA, TCRdb's TRBD1 call cannot be checked. Germline CDR1 and CDR2: LGHNA and YSLEER. CDR3 length: 16 residues. The CDR3 protein is CASSGRGPKHYNEQFF.

The rearrangement links TRBV3-1 to TRBJ2-5; TCRdb selects TRBD2, and the lack of DNA leaves this call unchecked. The CDR3 is 17 residues long. Germline CDR1 reads LGHDT; CDR2 reads YNNKEL (reference sequence). The CDR3 is CASSHRLAGGGSETQYF.

This rearrangement joins TRBV29-1 to TRBJ2-3; TCRdb returns TRBD2, unconfirmable since there is no DNA. The CDR3 runs 13 residues. The germline gives CDR1 SQVTM, CDR2 ANQGSEA. CDR3 region: CSVGRDSTDTQYF.

The V and J genes are TRBV18 and TRBJ2-7. The CDR3 covers 13 residues. The germline gives CDR1 KGHSH, CDR2 LQKENI. CDR3 residues: CASSPPGVDEQYF.

The rearrangement links TRBV28 to TRBJ2-2; TCRdb proposes TRBD1, but this gene call is untestable without DNA. The CDR3 consists of 15 residues. CDR1 and CDR2 from the germline V gene are MDHEN and SYDVKM. The CDR3 reads CASRPGTGIFGELFF.

V and J are TRBV19 and TRBJ2-7; the TRBD1 assignment by TCRdb is unverifiable without DNA. Germline CDR1 LNHDA, CDR2 SQIVND (reference sequence). The CDR3 runs to 14 residues. The CDR3 sequence is CASSTRGASYEQYF.

This chain connects TRBV27 to TRBJ2-4; the D gene TCRdb calls, TRBD1, cannot be checked with no DNA. The CDR3 totals 16 residues. CDR1 is MNHEY and CDR2 is SMNVEV in the germline V gene (reference sequence). CDR3 sequence reads: CASSWDSLLAKNIQYF.

The CDR3 spells CASSVSGREDTQYF. The rearrangement uses TRBV2 and TRBJ2-3; TCRdb indicates TRBD2, and absent DNA this call remains unverified. Germline V gives CDR1 SNHLY, CDR2 FYNNEI. The CDR3 consists of 14 residues.

This chain links TRBV2 with TRBJ1-5; TCRdb gives TRBD1 as the D gene, but with no DNA this cannot be confirmed. CDR1 and CDR2 (germline): SNHLY, FYNNEI. This CDR3 region has 17 residues. CDR3 residues: CASSEADRGYSNQPQHF. The whole variable domain, filled in from reference TRBV2 and TRBJ1-5, reads EPEVTQTPSHQVTQMGQEVILRCVPISNHLYFYWYRQILGQKVEFLVSFYNNEISEKSEIFDDQFSVERPDGSNFTLKIRSTKLEDSAMYFCASSEADRGYSNQPQHFGDGTRLSIL.

The gene calls are TRBV29-1 and TRBJ2-2; TCRdb selects TRBD1, and the lack of DNA leaves this call unchecked. Per the germline V gene, CDR1 is SQVTM and CDR2 is ANQGSEA. The CDR3 totals 14 residues. CDR3 protein: CSACVFRGTGELFF.

The chain links TRBV11-3 to TRBJ2-5; TCRdb's D gene call, TRBD1, goes unchecked for lack of DNA. The V gene's germline CDR1 is SGHNT and CDR2 YENEEA. The CDR3 has 13 residues. The CDR3 loop reads CASSLGTTETQYF.

V is TRBV7-3 and J is TRBJ2-3. This CDR3 comprises 13 residues. Germline V gene data show CDR1 as SGHTA and CDR2 as FQGTGA. This CDR3 is CASSFRITDTQYF.

The rearrangement links TRBV10-3 to TRBJ2-3. The CDR3 is made up of 15 amino acids. Germline V gene lookup returns CDR1 ENHRY and CDR2 SYGVKD. The CDR3 reads CAISESRGSADTQYF.

The chain uses TRBV7-9 and TRBJ2-5; TCRdb picks TRBD1, but there is no DNA to check that call. Germline CDR1 reads SEHNR; CDR2 reads FQNEAQ (reference sequence). The CDR3 loop spans 14 amino acids. CDR3 sequence: CASSLDLTRETQYF. Using reference TRBV7-9 and TRBJ2-5 for the parts outside the CDR3, the full variable domain is DTGVSQNPRHKITKRGQNVTFRCDPISEHNRLYWYRQTLGQGPEFLTYFQNEAQLEKSRLLSDRFSAERPKGSFSTLEIQRTEQGDSAMYLCASSLDLTRETQYFGPGTRLLVL.

V usage is TRBV9 and J usage is TRBJ1-1; TCRdb designates TRBD1, a call that cannot be tested without DNA. The germline gives CDR1 SGDLS, CDR2 YYNGEE. The length of the CDR3 is 17 residues. The CDR3: CASSVEGGLVGYSEAFF.

The V and J genes are TRBV28 and TRBJ1-1; TCRdb picks TRBD1, but there is no DNA to check that call. The germline V gene has CDR1 MDHEN and CDR2 SYDVKM. The CDR3 loop spans 14 amino acids. The CDR3 region is CASSWDRWNTEAFF.

This sequence joins TRBV20-1 and TRBJ1-4. Germline V gives CDR1 DFQATT, CDR2 SNEGSKA (reference sequence). The CDR3 has 15 amino acids. CDR3 amino acids: CSARGAVEVNEKLFF.

The CDR3 loop reads CASSSGNSGANVLTF. V gene TRBV11-2 combines with J gene TRBJ2-6; the TCRdb call, TRBD1, lacks DNA for checking. The CDR3 is 15 residues long. CDR1 is SGHAT, CDR2 FQNNGV, per germline.

This rearrangement joins TRBV18 to TRBJ2-7; TCRdb reports TRBD2, a call that lacks DNA to check it against. The germline V gene has CDR1 KGHSH and CDR2 LQKENI. This CDR3 has 15 residues. CDR3: CASSPTSGGAFEQYF.

The chain uses TRBV11-2 and TRBJ2-5; the D call from TCRdb, TRBD1, cannot be confirmed without DNA. The CDR3 loop spans 18 amino acids. CDR1 is SGHAT, CDR2 FQNNGV, per germline. The CDR3 is CASSLVSRGTGTQETQYF.

J is TRBJ2-1 and V is TRBV5-1; the D call from TCRdb, TRBD2, cannot be confirmed without DNA. This CDR3 has 16 amino acids. Germline-derived CDR1 and CDR2 are SGHRS and YFSETQ. CDR3 residues: CASKRSGSDFHNEQFF.

The rearrangement links TRBV7-2 to TRBJ1-3; TCRdb reports TRBD1, a call that lacks DNA to check it against. The CDR3 contains 16 residues. Looked up from germline, CDR1 is SGHTA and CDR2 is FQGNSA. The CDR3 loop is CASSFERTGGGNTIYF. The full variable domain, in which reference TRBV7-2 and TRBJ1-3 provide the parts outside the CDR3, is GAGVSQSPSNKVTEKGKDVELRCDPISGHTALYWYRQSLGQGLEFLIYFQGNSAPDKSGLPSDRFSAERTGGSVSTLTIQRTQQEDSAVYLCASSFERTGGGNTIYFGEGSWLTVV.